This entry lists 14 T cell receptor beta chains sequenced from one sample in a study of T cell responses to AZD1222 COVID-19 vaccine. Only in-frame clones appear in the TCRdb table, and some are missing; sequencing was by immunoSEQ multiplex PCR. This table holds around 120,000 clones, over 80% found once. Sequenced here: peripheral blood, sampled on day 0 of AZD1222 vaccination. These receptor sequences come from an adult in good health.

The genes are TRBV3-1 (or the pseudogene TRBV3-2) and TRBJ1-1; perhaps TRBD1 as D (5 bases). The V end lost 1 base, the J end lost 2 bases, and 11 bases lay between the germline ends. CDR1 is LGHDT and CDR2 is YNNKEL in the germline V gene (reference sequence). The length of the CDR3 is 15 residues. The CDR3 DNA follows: TGTGCCAGCAGCCAAGGGAGCCAGGGCAACACTGAAGCTTTCTTT. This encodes CASSQGSQGNTEAFF.

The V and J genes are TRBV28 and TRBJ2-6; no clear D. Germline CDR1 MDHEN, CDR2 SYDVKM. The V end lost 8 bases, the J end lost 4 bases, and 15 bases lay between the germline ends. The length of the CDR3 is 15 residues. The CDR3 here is CASATGAPGANVLTF. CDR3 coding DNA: TGTGCCAGCGCGACGGGCGCGCCCGGGGCCAACGTCCTGACTTTC.

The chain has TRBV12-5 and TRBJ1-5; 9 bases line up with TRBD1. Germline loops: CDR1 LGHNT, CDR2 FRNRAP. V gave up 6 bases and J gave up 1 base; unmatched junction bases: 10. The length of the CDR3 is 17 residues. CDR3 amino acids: CASGPEQGALSNQPQHF. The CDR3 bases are TGTGCTAGTGGCCCGGAACAGGGGGCGTTGAGCAATCAGCCCCAGCATTTT.

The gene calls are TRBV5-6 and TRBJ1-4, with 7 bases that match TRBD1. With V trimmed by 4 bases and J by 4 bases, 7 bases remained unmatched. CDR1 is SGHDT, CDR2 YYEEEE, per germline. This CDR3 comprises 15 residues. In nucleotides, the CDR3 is TGTGCCAGCAGCCCCGTCCGGGACAGTAATGAAAAACTGTTTTTT. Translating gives CASSPVRDSNEKLFF.

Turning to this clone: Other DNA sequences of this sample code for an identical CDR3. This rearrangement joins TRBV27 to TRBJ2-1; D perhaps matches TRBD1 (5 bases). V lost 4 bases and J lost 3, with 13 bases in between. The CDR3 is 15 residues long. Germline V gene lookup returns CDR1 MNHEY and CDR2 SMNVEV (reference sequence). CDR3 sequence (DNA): TGTGCCAGCAGTTCCCCCAGCAGGGACTACAATGAGCAGTTCTTC. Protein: CASSSPSRDYNEQFF.

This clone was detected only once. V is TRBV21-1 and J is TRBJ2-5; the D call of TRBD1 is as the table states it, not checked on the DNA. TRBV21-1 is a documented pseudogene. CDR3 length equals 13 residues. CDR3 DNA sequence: TGTGCCAGCTCCAACAGGTTGGAGGAGACCCAGTACTTC. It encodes CASSNRLEETQYF.

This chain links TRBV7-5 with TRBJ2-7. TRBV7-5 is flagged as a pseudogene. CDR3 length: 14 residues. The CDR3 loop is CARSFLRHLYEQYF. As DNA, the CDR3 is TGTGCCAGAAGCTTCCTCCGGCATCTCTACGAGCAGTACTTC.

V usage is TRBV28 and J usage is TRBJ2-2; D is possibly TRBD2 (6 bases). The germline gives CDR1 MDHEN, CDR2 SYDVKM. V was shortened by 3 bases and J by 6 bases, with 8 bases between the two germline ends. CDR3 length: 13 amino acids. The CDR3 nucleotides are TGTGCCAGCAGTTTCGGGAGCCCCGGGGAGCTGTTTTTT. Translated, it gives CASSFGSPGELFF.

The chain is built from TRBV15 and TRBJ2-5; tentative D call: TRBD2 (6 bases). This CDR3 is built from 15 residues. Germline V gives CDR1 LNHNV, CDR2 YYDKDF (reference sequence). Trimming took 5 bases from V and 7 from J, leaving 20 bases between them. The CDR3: CATSGQRTGDGTQYF. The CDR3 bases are TGTGCCACCAGCGGCCAACGGACGGGGGACGGGACCCAGTACTTC.

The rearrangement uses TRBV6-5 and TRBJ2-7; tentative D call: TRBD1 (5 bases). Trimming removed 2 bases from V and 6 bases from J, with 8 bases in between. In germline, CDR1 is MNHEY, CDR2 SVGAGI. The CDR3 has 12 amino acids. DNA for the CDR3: TGTGCCAGCAGTTACAGGGGCGGCGAGCAGTACTTC. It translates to CASSYRGGEQYF.

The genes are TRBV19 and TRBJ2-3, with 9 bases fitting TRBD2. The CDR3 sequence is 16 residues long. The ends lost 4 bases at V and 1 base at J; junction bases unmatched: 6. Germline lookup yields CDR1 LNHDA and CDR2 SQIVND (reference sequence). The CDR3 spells CASSTLAGEGTDTQYF. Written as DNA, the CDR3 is TGTGCCAGTAGTACATTAGCGGGGGAAGGCACAGATACGCAGTATTTT. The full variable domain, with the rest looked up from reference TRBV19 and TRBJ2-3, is DGGITQSPKYLFRKEGQNVTLSCEQNLNHDAMYWYRQDPGQGLRLIYYSQIVNDFQKGDIAEGYSVSREKKESFPLTVTSAQKNPTAFYLCASSTLAGEGTDTQYFGPGTRLTVL.

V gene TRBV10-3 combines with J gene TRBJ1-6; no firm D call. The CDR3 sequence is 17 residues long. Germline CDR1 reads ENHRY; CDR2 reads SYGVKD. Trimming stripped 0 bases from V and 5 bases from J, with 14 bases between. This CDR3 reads CAISESRVRVDNSPLHF. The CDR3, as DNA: TGTGCCATCAGTGAGTCGAGGGTTAGGGTGGATAATTCACCCCTCCACTTT.

The CDR3 sequence is CASSQDWRGVGTDTQYF. The CDR3 DNA sequence: TGCGCCAGCAGCCAAGATTGGCGGGGGGTAGGCACAGATACGCAGTATTTT. The rearrangement joins TRBV4-3 to TRBJ2-3, with 8 bases identical to TRBD2. CDR3 size: 17 residues. V was clipped by 0 bases and J by 1 base; unmatched bases: 6. Germline assignment: CDR1 LGHNA and CDR2 YSLEER.

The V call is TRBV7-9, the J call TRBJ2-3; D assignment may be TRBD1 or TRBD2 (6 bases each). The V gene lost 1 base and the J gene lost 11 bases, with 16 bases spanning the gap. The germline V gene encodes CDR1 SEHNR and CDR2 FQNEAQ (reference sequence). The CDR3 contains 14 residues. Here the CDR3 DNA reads TGTGCCAGCAGCTTAGAGGGGGGACCCCGCCAGCAGTATTTT. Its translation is CASSLEGGPRQQYF. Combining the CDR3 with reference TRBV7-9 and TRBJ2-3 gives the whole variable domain DTGVSQNPRHKITKRGQNVTFRCDPISEHNRLYWYRQTLGQGPEFLTYFQNEAQLEKSRLLSDRFSAERPKGSFSTLEIQRTEQGDSAMYLCASSLEGGPRQQYFGPGTRLTVL.